The 18 T cell receptor beta chains below come from one sample, sequenced in a study of T cell clonality in common variable immunodeficiency. These receptors lack a known antigen. TCRdb's table, derived via immunoSEQ multiplex PCR, lists solely in-frame clones and lacks some. The sample was found to contain 25,000 to 30,000 clones, and every one recurs. Broader study findings: Common variable immunodeficiency TCR beta sequences reportedly had fewer deletions and N-nucleotide insertions.

What was sequenced was peripheral blood mononuclear cells. The receptor set was obtained from a human donor with common variable immunodeficiency.

This clone occurred a few times. The CDR3 end is not reached by the read, which stops 3 residues before it; the germline J gene fills it in. The chain joins TRBV18 to TRBJ2-2; D ambiguous. The germline CDR1 and CDR2 sequences are KGHSH and LQKENI. V shed 0 bases and J shed 6 bases, with 8 bases lying between them. This CDR3 is built from 14 residues. CDR3 in amino acids: CASSPPMKAGELFF. The CDR3 bases that were read are TGTGCCAGCTCACCACCAATGAAGGCCGGGGAG.

This clone appeared a few times. With the read ending 3 residues before the CDR3 end, the germline J gene is used to fill in that end. The V gene is TRBV30, the J gene TRBJ2-5, with 11 bases lining up with TRBD1. This CDR3 is 13 amino acids long. Germline V gene sequence: CDR1 GTSNPN, CDR2 SVGIG (reference sequence). V lost 7 bases to trimming and J lost 4 bases; unmatched junction nucleotides: 5. The CDR3 sequence is CALDRGLGETQYF. Incomplete CDR3 DNA: TGTGCCTTGGACAGGGGGCTCGGAGAGACC.

Notes on this clone: The read finishes 3 residues shy of the CDR3 end, and the germline J gene is used to complete it. The chain carries TRBV19 and TRBJ1-6; possible D gene TRBD1, 5 bases. V dropped 3 bases and J dropped 9 bases, with 12 bases sitting between them. Looked up from germline, CDR1 is LNHDA and CDR2 is SQIVND (reference sequence). The CDR3 runs to 14 residues. The CDR3 bases that were read are TGTGCCAGTAGTATTGTTCAGGGCCGTTCACCC. It specifies CASSIVQGRSP. The complete CDR3 reads CASSIVQGRSPLHF.

Notes on this clone: Read sequence stops 3 residues before the CDR3 end, and the germline J gene provides the missing end. The rearrangement links TRBV19 to TRBJ1-3; D is ambiguous. The V end lost 0 bases, the J end lost 0 bases, and 3 bases lay between the germline ends. CDR1 and CDR2 (germline): LNHDA, SQIVND (reference sequence). This CDR3 is 14 amino acids long. CDR3 in amino acids: CASSIEHSGNTIYF. The sequenced CDR3 bases are TGTGCCAGTAGTATAGAACACTCTGGAAACACC.

This clone appeared a few times. The observed sequence ends 3 residues before the CDR3 terminus, with the missing tail filled in from the germline J gene. The V gene is TRBV5-1, the J gene TRBJ2-1; 11 nucleotides align to TRBD1. The CDR3 runs 15 residues. From germline, CDR1 is SGHRS and CDR2 YFSETQ. J gave up 4 bases and V 3 bases, and 3 bases lay outside the gene matches. The DNA read from the CDR3 is TGCGCCAGCAGCTCCCGGGACAGGGGGTACAATGAG. The encoded protein is CASSSRDRGYNE. From start to end, the CDR3 is CASSSRDRGYNEQFF.

This clone has just a few counts. The read stops 3 residues short of the end of the CDR3; the missing end is completed from the germline J gene. The gene calls are TRBV30 and TRBJ2-7; D is possibly TRBD2 (6 bases). Trimming stripped 0 bases from V and 2 bases from J, with 11 bases between. The germline CDR1 and CDR2 sequences are GTSNPN and SVGIG (reference sequence). The CDR3 runs to 14 residues. The covered CDR3 bases are TGTGCCTGGAGTGTAGGTAGCGGCGCCTACGAG. Protein sequence: CAWSVGSGAYE. The whole CDR3 protein reads CAWSVGSGAYEQYF.

This clone is categorized as medium-sized. The CDR3 is cut off 3 residues early in the read; its end comes from the germline J gene. Other DNA sequences in this sample translate to the same CDR3. The V gene is TRBV29-1, the J gene TRBJ2-1, with TRBD1 as a possible D gene (6 bases). The CDR3 length is 11 residues. V was shortened by 5 bases and J by 9 bases, with 11 bases between the two germline ends. The germline gives CDR1 SQVTM, CDR2 ANQGSEA. CDR3 bases read: TGCAGCGTTCCCTCCAGGGGTGAG. It yields the protein CSVPSRGE. The whole CDR3 sequence reads CSVPSRGEQFF.

This clone has ten or more counts. The read finishes 3 residues shy of the CDR3 end, and the germline J gene is used to complete it. The chain carries TRBV12-3 or TRBV12-4 and TRBJ2-5, with 7 bases lining up with TRBD2. The CDR3 extends over 15 amino acids. J gave up 4 bases and V 7 bases, and 12 bases lay outside the gene matches. The CDR3: CASTPAWGGLETQYF. CDR3 DNA, as far as it was read: TGTGCCAGCACCCCCGCGTGGGGGGGACTAGAGACC.

This clone was counted ten times or more. The read halts 3 residues ahead of the CDR3 end, with the missing end drawn from the germline J gene. J is TRBJ2-7 and V is TRBV7-3; no clear D. Germline V lookup: CDR1 SGHTA, CDR2 FQGTGA. The CDR3 runs 14 residues. With 2 bases removed from V and 1 base from J, the gap between germline ends came to 9 bases. The CDR3 reads CASSLQAGSYEQYF. Partial CDR3 DNA: TGTGCCAGCAGCTTACAGGCAGGATCCTACGAG.

In regard to this clone: Coverage ceases 3 residues before the CDR3 finishes, and the germline J gene fills in the end. The gene calls are TRBV7-2 and TRBJ2-4; TRBD2 might be the D (7 bases). The germline V gene encodes CDR1 SGHTA and CDR2 FQGNSA. Trimming cost V 5 bases and J 0 bases, with 8 bases left between them. CDR3 length: 14 residues. The CDR3 here is CASSAGAAKNIQYF. The DNA read from the CDR3 is TGTGCCAGCAGCGCGGGGGCAGCCAAAAACATT.

This clone has ten or more counts. Read coverage stops 3 residues before the CDR3 terminus; the germline J gene supplies the remainder. The chain has TRBV19 and TRBJ1-5; TRBD1 matches at 8 bases. The junction had 7 bases not matched to a gene; V was cut back by 4 bases and J by 5 bases. The length of the CDR3 is 15 residues. Per germline, CDR1 LNHDA and CDR2 SQIVND (reference sequence). CDR3 protein: CASSRLDRVHQPQHF. The CDR3 DNA, read in part, is TGTGCCAGTAGTAGACTGGACAGGGTGCATCAGCCC.

Many counts were recorded for this clone. Read coverage stops 3 residues before the CDR3 terminus; the germline J gene supplies the remainder. The rearrangement uses TRBV20-1 and TRBJ1-2; the D gene is possibly TRBD1 (6 bases). Looked up from germline, CDR1 is DFQATT and CDR2 is SNEGSKA (reference sequence). The CDR3 consists of 12 residues. CDR3 loop: CSARVGQGGYTF. The CDR3 DNA, read in part, is TGCAGTGCTAGAGTGGGCCAGGGGGGC.

This clone showed up many times. The CDR3 goes on 3 residues after the read ends, and that part is filled in from the germline J gene. This rearrangement joins TRBV2 to TRBJ2-4, with 13 bases that match TRBD2. The V gene end was trimmed by 6 bases and the J gene end by 6 bases; junction bases not matched to a gene: 5. CDR1 and CDR2 from the germline V gene are SNHLY and FYNNEI. This CDR3 is built from 15 residues. The CDR3: CASSQTSGGSNIQYF. The CDR3 DNA, read in part, is TGTGCCAGCAGCCAGACTAGCGGGGGGTCAAACATT.

Remarks on this clone: The read is 3 residues too short to cover the CDR3 end, so that end is filled in from the germline J gene. The rearrangement links TRBV19 to TRBJ1-2; 8 bases fit TRBD1. This CDR3 region has 14 residues. After removal of 4 bases from V and 6 bases from J, the junction contained 7 bases not matched to a gene. Germline V gene lookup returns CDR1 LNHDA and CDR2 SQIVND (reference sequence). CDR3 bases read: TGTGCCAGTAGTAAAGACAGGGGCGGCAATGGC. Translating gives CASSKDRGGNG. The complete CDR3 protein is CASSKDRGGNGYTF.

This clone was seen ten or more times. The read stops 3 residues short of the end of the CDR3; the missing end is completed from the germline J gene. The genes are TRBV5-1 and TRBJ2-1; 9 bases match TRBD1. The CDR3 consists of 15 residues. The junction had 7 bases not matched to a gene; V was cut back by 2 bases and J by 7 bases. Germline-derived CDR1 and CDR2 are SGHRS and YFSETQ. The CDR3: CASSFTGQGRNEQFF. The CDR3 bases that were read are TGCGCCAGCAGCTTTACGGGACAGGGAAGGAATGAG. Based on the CDR3 plus reference TRBV5-1 and TRBJ2-1, the full variable domain is KAGVTQTPRYLIKTRGQQVTLSCSPISGHRSVSWYQQTPGQGLQFLFEYFSETQRNKGNFPGRFSGRQFSNSRSEMNVSTLELGDSALYLCASSFTGQGRNEQFFGPGTRLTVL.

This clone was picked up many times. The sequenced fragment ends 3 residues before the CDR3 boundary, so the rest is inferred from the germline J gene. The rearrangement uses TRBV23-1 and TRBJ1-2; 8 positions match TRBD1. TRBV23-1 is an ORF, and what it does is uncertain. The CDR3 consists of 17 residues. With 0 bases clipped from V and 4 bases from J, the junction kept 10 bases outside the gene matches. CDR3 sequence: CASSQSQGTGRVYGYTF. Incomplete CDR3 DNA: TGCGCCAGCAGTCAATCCCAAGGGACAGGAAGGGTCTATGGC.

This clone was seen repeatedly, ten times or more. The read gets to within 3 residues of the CDR3 end, and the germline J gene fills in the rest. The chain carries TRBV20-1 and TRBJ2-7, with D possibly matching TRBD2 (6 bases). V lost 0 bases and J lost 2, with 14 bases in between. This CDR3 has 15 residues. Germline CDR1 and CDR2: DFQATT and SNEGSKA (reference sequence). The CDR3 DNA, read in part, is TGCAGTGCTAGAGATCCGCGGGGCCACCCCTACGAG. Translated: CSARDPRGHPYE. The full CDR3 sequence reads CSARDPRGHPYEQYF.

This clone has just a few counts. From the germline J gene comes the end of the CDR3, since the read stops 3 residues before it. The V gene is TRBV20-1, the J gene TRBJ2-1; D might be TRBD1 (7 bases). V shed 6 bases and J shed 7 bases, with 19 bases lying between them. CDR1 and CDR2 from the germline V gene are DFQATT and SNEGSKA (reference sequence). The CDR3 runs 14 residues. The CDR3 DNA, read in part, is TGCAGTGCCCAGCTAGGAGGGACAGCGAATGAG. Its protein is CSAQLGGTANE. The CDR3 as a whole reads CSAQLGGTANEQFF.